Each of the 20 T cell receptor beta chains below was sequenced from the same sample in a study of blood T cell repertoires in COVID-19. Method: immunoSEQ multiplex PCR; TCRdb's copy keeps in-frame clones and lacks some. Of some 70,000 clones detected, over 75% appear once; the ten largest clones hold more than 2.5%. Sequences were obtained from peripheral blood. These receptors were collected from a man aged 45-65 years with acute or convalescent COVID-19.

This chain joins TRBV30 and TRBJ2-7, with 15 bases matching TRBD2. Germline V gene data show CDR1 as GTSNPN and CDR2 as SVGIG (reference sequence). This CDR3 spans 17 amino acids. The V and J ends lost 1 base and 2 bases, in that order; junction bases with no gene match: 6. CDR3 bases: TGTGCCTGGAGTGCCAAAGGGACTAGCGGGAGGACCTACGAGCAGTACTTC. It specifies CAWSAKGTSGRTYEQYF.

This CDR3 reads CASSFDSSSSGANVLTF. In DNA form, the CDR3 reads TGTGCCAGCAGCTTTGACAGCTCCTCCTCTGGGGCCAACGTCCTGACTTTC. The chain links TRBV5-4 to TRBJ2-6; D may be TRBD1 (5 bases). This CDR3 has 17 residues. CDR1 is SGHNT and CDR2 is YYREEE in the germline V gene (reference sequence). Trimming removed 2 bases from V and 0 bases from J, with 12 bases in between. The complete variable domain, with remaining parts taken from reference TRBV5-4 and TRBJ2-6, reads ETGVTQSPTHLIKTRGQQVTLRCSSQSGHNTVSWYQQALGQGPQFIFQYYREEENGRGNFPPRFSGLQFPNYSSELNVNALELDDSALYLCASSFDSSSSGANVLTFGAGSRLTVL.

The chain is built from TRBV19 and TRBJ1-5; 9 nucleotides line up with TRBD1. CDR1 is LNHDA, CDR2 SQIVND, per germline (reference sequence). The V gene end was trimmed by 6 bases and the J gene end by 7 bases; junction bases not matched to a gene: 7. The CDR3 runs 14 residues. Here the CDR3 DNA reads TGTGCCAGTAGCCAGGACAGGGGATCGCAGCCCCAGCATTTT. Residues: CASSQDRGSQPQHF.

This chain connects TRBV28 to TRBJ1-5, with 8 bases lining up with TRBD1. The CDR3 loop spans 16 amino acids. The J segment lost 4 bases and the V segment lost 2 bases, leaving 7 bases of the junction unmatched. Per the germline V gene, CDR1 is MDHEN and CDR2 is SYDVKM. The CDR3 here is CASSLPGRGPNQPQHF. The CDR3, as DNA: TGTGCCAGCAGTTTACCCGGCAGGGGGCCTAATCAGCCCCAGCATTTT.

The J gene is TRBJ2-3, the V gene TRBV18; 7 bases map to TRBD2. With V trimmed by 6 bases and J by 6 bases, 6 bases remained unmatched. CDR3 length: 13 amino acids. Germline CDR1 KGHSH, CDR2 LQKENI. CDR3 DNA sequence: TGTGCCAGCTCGGCGGGAGTAGGGGATACGCAGTATTTT. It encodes CASSAGVGDTQYF.

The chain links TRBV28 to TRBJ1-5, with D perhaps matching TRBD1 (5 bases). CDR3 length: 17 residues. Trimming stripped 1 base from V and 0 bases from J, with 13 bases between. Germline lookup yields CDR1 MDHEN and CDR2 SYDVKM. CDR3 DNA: TGTGCCAGCAGTTTATTGAGTGGGACTTATAGCAATCAGCCCCAGCATTTT. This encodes CASSLLSGTYSNQPQHF. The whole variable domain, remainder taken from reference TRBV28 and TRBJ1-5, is DVKVTQSSRYLVKRTGEKVFLECVQDMDHENMFWYRQDPGLGLRLIYFSYDVKMKEKGDIPEGYSVSREKKERFSLILESASTNQTSMYLCASSLLSGTYSNQPQHFGDGTRLSIL.

CDR3 sequence reads: CASSYSMLNTEAFF. CDR3 sequence (DNA): TGTGCCAGCAGTTACTCCATGTTGAACACTGAAGCTTTCTTT. The chain is built from TRBV6-5 and TRBJ1-1; D is unresolved. Germline values: CDR1 MNHEY, CDR2 SVGAGI. V was pared by 0 bases and J by 0 bases, with 5 bases between. CDR3 length: 14 amino acids.

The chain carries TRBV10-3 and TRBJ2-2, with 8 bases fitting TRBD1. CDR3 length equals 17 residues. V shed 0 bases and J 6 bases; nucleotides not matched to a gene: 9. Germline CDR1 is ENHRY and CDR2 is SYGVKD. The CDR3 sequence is CAISESIRGQEPGELFF. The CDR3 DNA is TGTGCCATCAGTGAGTCGATTAGGGGACAGGAACCCGGGGAGCTGTTTTTT.

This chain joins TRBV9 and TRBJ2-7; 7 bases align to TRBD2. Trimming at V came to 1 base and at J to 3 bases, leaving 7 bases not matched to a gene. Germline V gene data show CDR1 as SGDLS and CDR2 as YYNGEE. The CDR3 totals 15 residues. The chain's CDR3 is CASSVTPAGDYEQYF. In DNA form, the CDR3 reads TGTGCCAGCAGCGTAACCCCCGCGGGGGACTACGAGCAGTACTTC.

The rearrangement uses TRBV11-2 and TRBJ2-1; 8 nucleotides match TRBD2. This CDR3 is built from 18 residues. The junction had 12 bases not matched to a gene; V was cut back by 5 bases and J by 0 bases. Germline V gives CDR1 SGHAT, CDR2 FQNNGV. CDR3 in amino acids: CASSPGIAGSSSYNEQFF. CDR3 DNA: TGTGCCAGCAGCCCCGGGATAGCGGGATCGAGCTCCTACAATGAGCAGTTCTTC.

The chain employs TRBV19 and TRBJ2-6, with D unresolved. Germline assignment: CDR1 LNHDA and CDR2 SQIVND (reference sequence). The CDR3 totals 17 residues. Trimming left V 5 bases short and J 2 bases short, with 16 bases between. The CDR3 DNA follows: TGTGCCAGTAGTTCCGAAGGAGTTCCTGCTGGGGCCAACGTCCTGACTTTC. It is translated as CASSSEGVPAGANVLTF.

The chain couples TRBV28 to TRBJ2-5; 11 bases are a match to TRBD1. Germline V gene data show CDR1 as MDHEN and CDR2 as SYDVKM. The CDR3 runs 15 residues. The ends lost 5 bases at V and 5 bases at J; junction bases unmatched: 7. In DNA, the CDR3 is TGTGCCAGCAGTGCCGGGACAGGGGGGTTTGAGACCCAGTACTTC. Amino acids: CASSAGTGGFETQYF.

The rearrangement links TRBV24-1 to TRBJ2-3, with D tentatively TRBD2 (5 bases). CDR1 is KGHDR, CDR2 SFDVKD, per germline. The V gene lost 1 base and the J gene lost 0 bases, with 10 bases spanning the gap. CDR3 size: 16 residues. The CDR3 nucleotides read TGTGCCACCAGTGATTTTGGACTCTCTAGCACAGATACGCAGTATTTT. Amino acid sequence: CATSDFGLSSTDTQYF.

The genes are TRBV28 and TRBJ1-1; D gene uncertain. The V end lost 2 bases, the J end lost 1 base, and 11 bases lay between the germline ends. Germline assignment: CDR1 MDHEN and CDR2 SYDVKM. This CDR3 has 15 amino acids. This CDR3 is CASSLVQPRNTEAFF. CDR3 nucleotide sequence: TGTGCCAGCAGTTTAGTACAGCCTCGGAACACTGAAGCTTTCTTT.

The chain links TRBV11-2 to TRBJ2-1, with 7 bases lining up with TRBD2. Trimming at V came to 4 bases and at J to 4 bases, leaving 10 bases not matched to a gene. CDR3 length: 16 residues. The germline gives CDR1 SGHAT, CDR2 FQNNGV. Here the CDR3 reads CASSWEGRGKYNEQFF. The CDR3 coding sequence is TGTGCCAGCAGCTGGGAGGGGAGAGGAAAGTACAATGAGCAGTTCTTC.

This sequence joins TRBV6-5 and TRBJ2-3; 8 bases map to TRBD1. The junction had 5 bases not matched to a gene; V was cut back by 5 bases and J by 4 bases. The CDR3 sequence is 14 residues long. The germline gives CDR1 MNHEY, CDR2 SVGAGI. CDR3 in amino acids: CASSLQGVADTQYF. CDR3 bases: TGTGCCAGCAGTCTACAGGGGGTCGCAGATACGCAGTATTTT.

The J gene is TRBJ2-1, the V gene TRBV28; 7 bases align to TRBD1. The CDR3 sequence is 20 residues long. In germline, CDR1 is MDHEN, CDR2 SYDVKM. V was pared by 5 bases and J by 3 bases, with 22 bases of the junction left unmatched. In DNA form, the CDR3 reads TGTGCCAGCAGTCATCCCTCCCGATTCCCGGGACAGCGATACTACAATGAGCAGTTCTTC. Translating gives CASSHPSRFPGQRYYNEQFF.

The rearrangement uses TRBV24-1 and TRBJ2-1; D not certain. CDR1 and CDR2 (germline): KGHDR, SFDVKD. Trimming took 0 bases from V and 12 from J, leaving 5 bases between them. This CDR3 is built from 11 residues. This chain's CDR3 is CATSDLTRQFF. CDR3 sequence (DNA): TGTGCCACCAGTGATTTGACGAGGCAGTTCTTC.

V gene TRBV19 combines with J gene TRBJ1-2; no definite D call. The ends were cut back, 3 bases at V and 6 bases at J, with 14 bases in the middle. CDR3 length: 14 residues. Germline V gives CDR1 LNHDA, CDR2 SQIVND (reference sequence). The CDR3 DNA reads TGTGCCAGTAGTATGAAGAGTCAGGTCCATGGCTACACCTTC. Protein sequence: CASSMKSQVHGYTF.

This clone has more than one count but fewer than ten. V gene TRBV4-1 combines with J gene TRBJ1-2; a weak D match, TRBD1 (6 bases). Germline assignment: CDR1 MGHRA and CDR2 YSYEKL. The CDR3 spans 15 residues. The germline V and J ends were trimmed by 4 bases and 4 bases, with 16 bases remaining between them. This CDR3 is CASSLALTGGYGYTF. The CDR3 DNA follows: TGCGCCAGCAGCCTTGCCCTGACAGGAGGCTATGGCTACACCTTC.